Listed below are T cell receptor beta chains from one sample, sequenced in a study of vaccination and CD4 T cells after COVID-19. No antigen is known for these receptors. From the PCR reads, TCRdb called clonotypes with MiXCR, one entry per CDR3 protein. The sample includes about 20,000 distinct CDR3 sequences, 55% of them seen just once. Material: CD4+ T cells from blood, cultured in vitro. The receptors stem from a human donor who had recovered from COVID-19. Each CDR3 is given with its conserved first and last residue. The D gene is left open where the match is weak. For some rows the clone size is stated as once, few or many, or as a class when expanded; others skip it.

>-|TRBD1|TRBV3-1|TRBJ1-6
CASSQGTGYGSPLHF
TGTGCCAGCAGCCAAGGGACAGGGTATGGTTCACCCCTCCACTTT
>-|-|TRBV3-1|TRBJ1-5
CASSQDLGQPQHF
TGTGCCAGCAGCCAAGATTTGGGTCAGCCCCAGCATTTT
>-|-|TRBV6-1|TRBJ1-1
CASISGRTAEAFF
TGTGCCAGCATATCCGGCAGGACAGCTGAAGCTTTCTTT
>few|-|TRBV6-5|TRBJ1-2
CASSSSGPRNYGYTF
TGTGCCAGCAGTTCCTCGGGACCTAGGAACTATGGCTACACCTTC
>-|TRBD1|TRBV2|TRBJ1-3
CASRGQRSGNTIYF
TGTGCCAGCCGGGGACAGCGCTCTGGAAACACCATATATTTT
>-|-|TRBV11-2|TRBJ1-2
CASTFYRANYGYTF
TGTGCCAGCACCTTTTACAGGGCAAACTATGGCTACACCTTC
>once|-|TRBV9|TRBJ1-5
CASSVGSGEPQHF
TGTGCCAGCAGCGTAGGGTCAGGGGAACCCCAGCATTTT
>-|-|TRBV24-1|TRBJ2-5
CATSDPGGPRETQYF
TGTGCCACCAGTGACCCTGGAGGGCCGCGGGAGACCCAGTACTTC
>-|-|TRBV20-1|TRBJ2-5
CSARHGTFQTQYF
TGCAGTGCTAGACACGGGACCTTCCAGACCCAGTACTTC
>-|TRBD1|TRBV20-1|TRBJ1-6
CSACRDRAYSPLHF
TGCAGTGCATGCCGGGACAGGGCCTATTCACCCCTCCACTTT
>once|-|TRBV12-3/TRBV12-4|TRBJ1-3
CASSWEVFSGNTIYF
TGTGCCAGCAGTTGGGAAGTCTTCTCTGGAAACACCATATATTTT
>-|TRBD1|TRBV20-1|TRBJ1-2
CSAPSDDRGANYGYTF
TGCAGTGCTCCCTCGGACGACAGGGGAGCTAACTATGGCTACACCTTC
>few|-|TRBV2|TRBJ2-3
CASQREVLTDTQYF
TGTGCCAGCCAGAGGGAGGTGCTCACAGATACGCAGTATTTT
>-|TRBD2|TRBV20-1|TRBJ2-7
CSAYKPLTSGSYEQYF
TGCAGTGCTTACAAACCCCTAACTAGCGGGTCCTACGAGCAGTACTTC
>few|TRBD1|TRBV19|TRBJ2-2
CASSIVSGQGAGELFF
TGTGCCAGTAGTATAGTTAGCGGACAGGGGGCCGGGGAGCTGTTTTTT
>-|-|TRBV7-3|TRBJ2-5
CASSLGAGRTQYF
TGTGCCAGCAGCTTAGGGGCAGGGCGAACCCAGTACTTC
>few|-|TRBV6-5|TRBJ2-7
CASSYSTSYYEQYF
TGTGCCAGCAGTTACTCGACTTCTTACTACGAGCAGTACTTC
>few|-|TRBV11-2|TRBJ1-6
CASSLRGGDSPLHF
TGTGCCAGCAGCTTACGTGGGGGCGATTCACCCCTCCACTTT
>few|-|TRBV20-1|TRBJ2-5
CSAGKSGGETQYF
TGCAGTGCTGGTAAATCCGGGGGCGAGACCCAGTACTTC
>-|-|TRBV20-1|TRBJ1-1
CSFDRGTEAFF
TGCAGCTTCGATCGAGGCACTGAAGCTTTCTTT
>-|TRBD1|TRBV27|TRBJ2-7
CASSPTGTDPYEQYF
TGTGCCAGCAGTCCCACCGGGACAGATCCTTACGAGCAGTACTTC
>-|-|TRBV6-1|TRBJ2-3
CASSPNPARRRWGTDTQYF
TGTGCCAGCAGTCCCAACCCAGCCCGGCGGCGATGGGGCACAGATACGCAGTATTTT
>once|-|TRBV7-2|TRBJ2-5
CASSRSGSEGKTQYF
TGTGCCAGCAGCCGTAGCGGATCAGAGGGCAAGACCCAGTACTTC